This TCR beta chain stems from a study of blood T cells in healthy people across ages. Study-wide points: There were more naive CD4+ cells and higher diversity in long-lived donors than in aged donors. The recorded TCR beta diversity per million T cells decreased in a roughly linear manner with age.

The authors ran a second PCR of about 7 to 11 cycles using a sample-barcoded 5' primer and a J-beta primer mix. Each cDNA molecule was tagged by a template-switch adaptor with 12 random nucleotides. TCRdb fed the 5' RACE reads into MiXCR, producing one record per CDR3 protein. Of more than 650,000 distinct CDR3 sequences listed, over 20% are singletons. Roughly 9.2 milliliters of peripheral blood were drawn from each donor into EDTA-treated tubes. This clonotype was detected a few times. Its antigen remains unidentified. The sequencing sample was made of blood. This clonotype was sampled from a man aged 65 to 79 in good health.

CDR3 DNA: TGTGCCACCTCGGGTGTTAGCTTCTCCTACAATGAGCAGTTCTTC. This translates into CATSGVSFSYNEQFF. The V gene is TRBV7-9, the J gene TRBJ2-1; no firm D call. Germline V gene sequence: CDR1 SEHNR, CDR2 FQNEAQ (reference sequence). V gave up 10 bases and J gave up 0 bases, with 16 bases separating them. The CDR3 is 15 amino acids.